A single T cell receptor (beta chain) is shown here with its context. Libraries were prepared by immunoSEQ multiplex PCR; TCRdb keeps only in-frame clonotypes and omits some of them. This sample has roughly 200,000 clones, with just under 90% found just once. This sample is part of a study of blood T cell repertoires in COVID-19. This receptor was obtained from a man aged 30 to 45 who had recovered from COVID-19. Sample: PBMCs or T cells enriched from blood (not recorded which).

CDR3 DNA: TGTGCCAGCAGCTTGAGGACAGTCCAAGAGACCCAGTACTTC. Translating it yields CASSLRTVQETQYF. This chain connects TRBV5-6 to TRBJ2-5; D may be TRBD1 (6 bases). The CDR3 contains 14 residues. Germline CDR1 reads SGHDT; CDR2 reads YYEEEE. Trimming shortened V by 1 base and J by 1 base, and 8 bases separated the two germline ends.